This TCR beta chain was profiled in a study of blood T cell repertoires in COVID-19. Study processing details: Estimates of nucleated cell counts were drawn from the amplification of reference gene primers. Assay: immunoSEQ multiplex PCR; the TCRdb copy retains only in-frame clones and omits some. That table supplies the V and J calls and clone size; D and trimming were determined from the DNA. The table records approximately 250,000 clones, about 89% of them present only once. For recovered donors of Cohort 3, there were two negative PCRs, clearance, or symptom resolution. Looked up from germline, CDR1 is SGHTA and CDR2 is FQGNSA. The length of the CDR3 is 14 residues. Unmatched junction bases numbered 7, after V lost 5 bases and J lost 3 bases.

The receptor comes from a woman in her 30s who had recovered from COVID-19. The chain carries TRBV7-2 and TRBJ2-7, with 7 nucleotides matching TRBD1. Sequenced material: PBMCs or T cells enriched from blood (not recorded which). The CDR3 bases are TGTGCCAGCAGCCCCGAGGGGGACAGCTACGAGCAGTACTTC. Protein: CASSPEGDSYEQYF. Complete variable domain (other parts from reference TRBV7-2 and TRBJ2-7): GAGVSQSPSNKVTEKGKDVELRCDPISGHTALYWYRQSLGQGLEFLIYFQGNSAPDKSGLPSDRFSAERTGGSVSTLTIQRTQQEDSAVYLCASSPEGDSYEQYFGPGTRLTVT.